The 8 T cell receptor beta chains reported below all come from one sample, sequenced in a study of blood T cell repertoires in COVID-19. Profiled with immunoSEQ multiplex PCR; TCRdb holds only in-frame clones, not every one. The table shows about 120,000 clones, with around 89% occurring only once. Sequenced input: peripheral blood. The origin of the receptors is a human donor with acute or convalescent COVID-19. The donor label of this sample is uncertain.

This sequence joins TRBV24-1 and TRBJ2-3; D not certain. CDR1 is KGHDR, CDR2 SFDVKD, per germline. This CDR3 is built from 12 residues. The V end was cut by 5 bases, the J end by 2 bases, with 4 bases between. The DNA of the CDR3 is TGTGCCACCAGTGGTATCACAGATACGCAGTATTTT. Protein sequence: CATSGITDTQYF.

The rearrangement joins TRBV7-9 to TRBJ2-1; the match to TRBD2 covers 8 bases. With 5 bases clipped from V and 8 bases from J, the junction kept 8 bases outside the gene matches. The germline gives CDR1 SEHNR, CDR2 FQNEAQ (reference sequence). The CDR3 runs 14 residues. CDR3 in DNA: TGTGCCAGCAGCGCCTGGACTAGCCCCCATGAGCAGTTCTTC. It yields the protein CASSAWTSPHEQFF.

This clone occurred a few times. The chain recombines TRBV5-4 with TRBJ2-7, with a tentative D call TRBD2 (6 bases). The CDR3 runs to 15 residues. The V gene's germline CDR1 is SGHNT and CDR2 YYREEE (reference sequence). V gave up 3 bases and J gave up 4 bases, with 17 bases separating them. This CDR3 is CASSSAGLSPYEQYF. The DNA for the CDR3 is TGTGCCAGCAGCTCTGCGGGGTTATCCCCATACGAGCAGTACTTC.

This clone was recorded only once. The rearrangement uses TRBV5-1 and TRBJ2-1, with TRBD2 matching over 10 bases. V was pared by 0 bases and J by 8 bases, with 8 bases of the junction left unmatched. Germline values: CDR1 SGHRS, CDR2 YFSETQ. CDR3 length: 16 residues. CDR3 sequence reads: CASSLGLSGGLYEQFF. The CDR3 bases are TGCGCCAGCAGCTTGGGTCTTAGCGGGGGGTTATATGAGCAGTTCTTC.

V usage is TRBV6-5 and J usage is TRBJ1-1; D is unclear. Germline V lookup: CDR1 MNHEY, CDR2 SVGAGI. The CDR3 contains 15 residues. Trimming shortened V by 7 bases and J by 1 base, and 16 bases separated the two germline ends. The CDR3 region is CASTLGASPNTEAFF. The DNA for the CDR3 is TGTGCCAGCACCCTAGGAGCCTCCCCGAACACTGAAGCTTTCTTT.

The chain combines TRBV5-4 with TRBJ2-3, with TRBD2 identical over 12 bases. V was pared by 4 bases and J by 1 base, with 10 bases of the junction left unmatched. The germline V gene encodes CDR1 SGHNT and CDR2 YYREEE (reference sequence). CDR3 size: 18 residues. This chain's CDR3 is CASSPLAGGPMGTDTQYF. As DNA, the CDR3 is TGTGCCAGCAGCCCCCTAGCGGGAGGGCCAATGGGCACAGATACGCAGTATTTT.

This chain joins TRBV28 and TRBJ2-7; D possibly corresponds to TRBD1 (5 bases). The V and J ends lost 3 bases and 10 bases respectively, with 13 bases between them. The CDR3 has 12 amino acids. Germline CDR1 and CDR2: MDHEN and SYDVKM. The CDR3 sequence is CASSLGQGRQYF. DNA of the CDR3: TGTGCCAGCAGTTTGGGCCAGGGCAGACAGTACTTC.

The gene calls are TRBV9 and TRBJ1-3; D perhaps matches TRBD1 (6 bases). The germline V and J ends were trimmed by 4 bases and 2 bases, with 7 bases remaining between them. From germline, CDR1 is SGDLS and CDR2 YYNGEE. The CDR3 extends over 13 amino acids. This chain's CDR3 is CASSSGAGNTIYF. As DNA, the CDR3 is TGTGCCAGCAGCTCAGGGGCTGGAAACACCATATATTTT.